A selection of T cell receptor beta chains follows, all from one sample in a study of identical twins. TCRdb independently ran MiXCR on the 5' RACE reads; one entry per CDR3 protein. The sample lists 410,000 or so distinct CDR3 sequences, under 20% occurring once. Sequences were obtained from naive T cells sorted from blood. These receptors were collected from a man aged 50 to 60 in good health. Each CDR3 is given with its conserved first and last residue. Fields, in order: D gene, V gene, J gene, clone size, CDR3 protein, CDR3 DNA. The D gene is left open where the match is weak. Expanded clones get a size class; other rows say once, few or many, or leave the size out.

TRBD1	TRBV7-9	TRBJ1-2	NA	CASSIGQGGPNYGYTF	TGTGCCAGCAGCATTGGACAGGGGGGCCCTAACTATGGCTACACCTTC
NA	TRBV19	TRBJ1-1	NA	CASSILRTSSTEAFF	TGTGCCAGTAGTATACTCCGTACGAGTAGCACTGAAGCTTTCTTT
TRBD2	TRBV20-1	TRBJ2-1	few	CSAKRLAGATTVGSNEQFF	TGCAGTGCTAAGCGTTTGGCGGGAGCCACGACTGTTGGTAGCAATGAGCAGTTCTTC
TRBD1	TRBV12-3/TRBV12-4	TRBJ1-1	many	CATGSHTEAFF	TGTGCGACAGGGTCGCACACTGAAGCTTTCTTT
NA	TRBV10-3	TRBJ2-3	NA	CAIMRGTSTDTQYF	TGTGCCATAATGAGGGGTACTAGCACAGATACGCAGTATTTT
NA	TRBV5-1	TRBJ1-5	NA	CASITDAAMRAGNQPQHF	TGCGCCAGCATCACCGACGCAGCAATGAGGGCAGGGAATCAGCCCCAGCATTTT
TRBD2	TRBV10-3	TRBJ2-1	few	CAISDWTSGRGSYNEQFF	TGTGCCATCAGTGACTGGACTAGCGGGAGAGGCTCCTACAATGAGCAGTTCTTC
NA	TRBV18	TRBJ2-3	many	CASSRTGSGGTDTQYF	TGTGCCAGCTCACGTACAGGGTCAGGTGGCACAGATACGCAGTATTTT
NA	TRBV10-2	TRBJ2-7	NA	CASSSGQSQVSYEQYF	TGCGCCAGCAGTTCTGGACAGAGCCAAGTATCCTACGAGCAGTACTTC
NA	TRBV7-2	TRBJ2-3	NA	CASSAGISDTQYF	TGTGCCAGCAGTGCCGGGATTTCAGATACGCAGTATTTT
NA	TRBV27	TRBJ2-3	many	CASSFLGRSTDTQYF	TGTGCCAGCAGTTTCTTGGGCAGGAGCACAGATACGCAGTATTTT
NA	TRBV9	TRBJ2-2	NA	CASSVRTDLDANTGELFF	TGTGCCAGCAGCGTAAGGACAGACCTAGACGCGAACACCGGGGAGCTGTTTTTT
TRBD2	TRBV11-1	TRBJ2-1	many	CASSGSRLAGVVNEQFF	TGTGCCAGCTCAGGTTCAAGACTAGCGGGAGTCGTAAATGAGCAGTTCTTC
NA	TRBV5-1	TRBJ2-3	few	CASSTLGPGGGDTQYF	TGCGCCAGCAGCACACTAGGACCAGGGGGGGGAGATACGCAGTATTTT
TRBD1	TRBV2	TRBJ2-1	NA	CASSPDRVPYNEQFF	TGTGCCAGCAGCCCGGACAGGGTGCCTTACAATGAGCAGTTCTTC
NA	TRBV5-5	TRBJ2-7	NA	CASSLGADHEQYF	TGTGCCAGCAGCTTGGGAGCAGACCACGAGCAGTACTTC
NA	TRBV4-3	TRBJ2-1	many	CASSQDDGGNEQFF	TGCGCCAGCAGCCAAGATGACGGGGGAAATGAGCAGTTCTTC
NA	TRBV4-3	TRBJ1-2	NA	CASSQDTAVGYGYTF	TGCGCCAGCAGCCAAGATACTGCAGTAGGATATGGCTACACCTTC
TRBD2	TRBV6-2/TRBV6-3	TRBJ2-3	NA	CASSRAGAQRYTQYF	TGTGCCAGCAGTAGAGCGGGGGCCCAGAGATATACGCAGTATTTT
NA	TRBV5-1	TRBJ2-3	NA	CASSLIGRSSTDTQYF	TGCGCCAGCAGCCTAATTGGGAGATCCAGCACAGATACGCAGTATTTT
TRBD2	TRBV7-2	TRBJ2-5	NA	CASSFSGSGETQYF	TGTGCCAGCAGCTTTAGCGGGAGTGGGGAGACCCAGTACTTC
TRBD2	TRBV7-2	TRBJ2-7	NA	CASSFLGLASGEQYF	TGTGCCAGCAGCTTCCTTGGACTAGCCTCCGGCGAGCAGTACTTC
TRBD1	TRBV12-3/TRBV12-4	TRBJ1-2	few	CASSPTGQSYGYTF	TGTGCCAGCAGTCCGACAGGGCAGAGCTATGGCTACACCTTC
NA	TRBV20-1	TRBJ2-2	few	CSAKRGAGELFF	TGCAGTGCAAAGAGAGGGGCCGGGGAGCTGTTTTTT